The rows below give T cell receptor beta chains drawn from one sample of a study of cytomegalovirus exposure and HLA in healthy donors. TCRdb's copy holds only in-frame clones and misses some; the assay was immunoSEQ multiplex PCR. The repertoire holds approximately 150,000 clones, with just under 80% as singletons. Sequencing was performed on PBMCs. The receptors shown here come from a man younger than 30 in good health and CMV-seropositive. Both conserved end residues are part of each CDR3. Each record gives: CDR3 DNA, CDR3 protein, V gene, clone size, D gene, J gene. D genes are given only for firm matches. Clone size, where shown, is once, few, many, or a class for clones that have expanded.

CDR3 DNA: TGCGCCAGCAGTGAGCTTGGGCCTTCGGGATTTGCCTATGGCTACACCTTC
CDR3 protein: CASSELGPSGFAYGYTF
V gene: TRBV10-2
clone size: NA
D gene: NA
J gene: TRBJ1-2

CDR3 DNA: TGCGCCAGCAGCCGGGGGGAGTGGATTGAGCAGTTCTTC
CDR3 protein: CASSRGEWIEQFF
V gene: TRBV5-1
clone size: NA
D gene: TRBD2
J gene: TRBJ2-1

CDR3 DNA: TGCAGCGTTGAAGGACTAGCGGGAGAGAAGACCCAGTACTTC
CDR3 protein: CSVEGLAGEKTQYF
V gene: TRBV29-1
clone size: NA
D gene: TRBD2
J gene: TRBJ2-5

CDR3 DNA: TGCGCCAGCAGCCAAGAAGCCACAGGGGTGGGCACAGATACGCAGTATTTT
CDR3 protein: CASSQEATGVGTDTQYF
V gene: TRBV4-3
clone size: NA
D gene: TRBD1
J gene: TRBJ2-3

CDR3 DNA: TGTGCCAGCATGGGACAGGAGGGCTACGAGCAGTACTTC
CDR3 protein: CASMGQEGYEQYF
V gene: TRBV2
clone size: NA
D gene: TRBD1
J gene: TRBJ2-7

CDR3 DNA: TGTGCCAGCAGCTTAGTTTTGGGGGGTGGCTACACCTTC
CDR3 protein: CASSLVLGGGYTF
V gene: TRBV11-2
clone size: NA
D gene: NA
J gene: TRBJ1-2

CDR3 DNA: TGTGCCAGCAGGCCCTTTCGAGGGTCGGAGACCCAGTACTTC
CDR3 protein: CASRPFRGSETQYF
V gene: TRBV6-5
clone size: NA
D gene: NA
J gene: TRBJ2-5

CDR3 DNA: TGTGCCAGCAGCCCCGGGGGGGCGTACGAGCAGTACTTC
CDR3 protein: CASSPGGAYEQYF
V gene: TRBV7-6
clone size: NA
D gene: TRBD2
J gene: TRBJ2-7

CDR3 DNA: TGCAGCGTTGAGGTCACGGGACAGGGGGCTGGAGATACGCAGTATTTT
CDR3 protein: CSVEVTGQGAGDTQYF
V gene: TRBV29-1
clone size: NA
D gene: TRBD1
J gene: TRBJ2-3

CDR3 DNA: TGTGCCAGCAGCTTTGCGCGACAGGGAGGCCCTAACAATGAGCAGTTCTTC
CDR3 protein: CASSFARQGGPNNEQFF
V gene: TRBV7-6
clone size: NA
D gene: NA
J gene: TRBJ2-1

CDR3 DNA: TGTGCCAGCAGCTTACGGTTAAGGGGTCCCCGTAACGGGGAGCTGTTTTTT
CDR3 protein: CASSLRLRGPRNGELFF
V gene: TRBV7-8
clone size: NA
D gene: NA
J gene: TRBJ2-2

CDR3 DNA: TGTGCCAGCAGTGGACAGGGGCCCGGCTACACCTTC
CDR3 protein: CASSGQGPGYTF
V gene: TRBV2
clone size: NA
D gene: TRBD1
J gene: TRBJ1-2

CDR3 DNA: TGTGCCTGGAGTGGACTAGCGGGAGGGTTCAGAGAGACCCAGTACTTC
CDR3 protein: CAWSGLAGGFRETQYF
V gene: TRBV30
clone size: NA
D gene: TRBD2
J gene: TRBJ2-5

CDR3 DNA: TGTGCCAGCAGTTACTCCAGGGGAAGGGCAGAGACCCAGTACTTC
CDR3 protein: CASSYSRGRAETQYF
V gene: TRBV6-6
clone size: NA
D gene: NA
J gene: TRBJ2-5

CDR3 DNA: TGCGCCAGCAGCCCGGCCGGGACAGGGGGCTTCGAGACCCAGTACTTC
CDR3 protein: CASSPAGTGGFETQYF
V gene: TRBV4-3
clone size: once
D gene: TRBD1
J gene: TRBJ2-5

CDR3 DNA: TGCGCCAGCAGCCAAGACCCTAGCGAAGATACGCAGTATTTT
CDR3 protein: CASSQDPSEDTQYF
V gene: TRBV4-1
clone size: few
D gene: NA
J gene: TRBJ2-3

CDR3 DNA: TGTGCCAGTCGTTTGGGAGGGGCGTGGCTTGGCGAGCAGTACTTC
CDR3 protein: CASRLGGAWLGEQYF
V gene: TRBV2
clone size: NA
D gene: TRBD2
J gene: TRBJ2-7

CDR3 DNA: TGCGCCAGCAGCTTAAGCCCTGGGACAGGGGTACAGCCCCAGCATTTT
CDR3 protein: CASSLSPGTGVQPQHF
V gene: TRBV5-1
clone size: NA
D gene: TRBD1
J gene: TRBJ1-5

CDR3 DNA: TGTGCCAGCAGTTTATCCGGGGGATCTTATGGCTACACCTTC
CDR3 protein: CASSLSGGSYGYTF
V gene: TRBV6-5
clone size: NA
D gene: NA
J gene: TRBJ1-2

CDR3 DNA: TGTGCCAGTAGTCCCGACAGGGGGCTTGTAACTCCCCAGCATTTT
CDR3 protein: CASSPDRGLVTPQHF
V gene: TRBV19
clone size: NA
D gene: TRBD1
J gene: TRBJ1-5

CDR3 DNA: TGTGCCATCAGTGATCCCCTGGAGGGCTTCTATGGCTACACCTTC
CDR3 protein: CAISDPLEGFYGYTF
V gene: TRBV10-3
clone size: NA
D gene: NA
J gene: TRBJ1-2

CDR3 DNA: TGTGCCAGTAGCAAACGAGGGACAGGGAGAAAGAACACTGAAGCTTTCTTT
CDR3 protein: CASSKRGTGRKNTEAFF
V gene: TRBV19
clone size: NA
D gene: TRBD1
J gene: TRBJ1-1

CDR3 DNA: TGTGCCAGCAGCCCAAGAGAGACAGGCTCCTACAATGAGCAGTTCTTC
CDR3 protein: CASSPRETGSYNEQFF
V gene: TRBV7-3
clone size: NA
D gene: NA
J gene: TRBJ2-1

CDR3 DNA: TGTGCCAGCAGCTCAGGACTAGCGGGGTTTGGTGGCACCGGGGAGCTGTTTTTT
CDR3 protein: CASSSGLAGFGGTGELFF
V gene: TRBV11-3
clone size: once
D gene: TRBD2
J gene: TRBJ2-2

CDR3 DNA: TGTGCCAGCAGCATAGGGGCCCTGCACACTGAAGCTTTCTTT
CDR3 protein: CASSIGALHTEAFF
V gene: TRBV6-5
clone size: once
D gene: NA
J gene: TRBJ1-1

CDR3 DNA: TGCGCCAGCAGCCAGACAGGTCGGTACGAGCAGTACTTC
CDR3 protein: CASSQTGRYEQYF
V gene: TRBV5-1
clone size: NA
D gene: NA
J gene: TRBJ2-7

CDR3 DNA: TGTGCCAGCAGACTCCCCGGGGTGGGGAAGGCCTACGAGCAGTACTTC
CDR3 protein: CASRLPGVGKAYEQYF
V gene: TRBV11-2
clone size: NA
D gene: NA
J gene: TRBJ2-7